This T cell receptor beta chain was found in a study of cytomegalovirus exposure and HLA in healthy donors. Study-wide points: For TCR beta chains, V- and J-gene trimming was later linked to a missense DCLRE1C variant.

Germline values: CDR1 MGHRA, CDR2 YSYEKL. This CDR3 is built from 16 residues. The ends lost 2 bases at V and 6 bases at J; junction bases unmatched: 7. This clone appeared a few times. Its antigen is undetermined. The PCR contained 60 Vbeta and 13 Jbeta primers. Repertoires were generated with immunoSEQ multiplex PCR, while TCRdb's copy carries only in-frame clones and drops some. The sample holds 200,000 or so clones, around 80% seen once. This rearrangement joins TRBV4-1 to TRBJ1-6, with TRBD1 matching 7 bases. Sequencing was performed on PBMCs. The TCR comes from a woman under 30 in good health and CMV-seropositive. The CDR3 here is CASSQSTGTLNSPLHF. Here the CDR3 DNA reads TGCGCCAGCAGCCAATCGACAGGGACTCTTAATTCACCCCTCCACTTT.